The clone carrying this TCR beta chain has only a few counts. The entry originates in a study of CD8 T cells in ankylosing spondylitis. The CDR3 extends over 15 amino acids. Per the germline V gene, CDR1 is MNHNS and CDR2 is SASEGT. J gave up 1 base and V 8 bases, and 7 bases lay outside the gene matches. TCRdb redid the calling of the 5' RACE reads with MiXCR, one entry per CDR3 protein. The table has roughly 260,000 distinct CDR3 sequences, about 19% seen once. This sequence was found in a male donor with ankylosing spondylitis or in good health (not recorded which). The V call is TRBV6-1, the J call TRBJ1-5; 8 bases agree with TRBD1. Sequenced sample: blood, either unsorted or a sorted T cell fraction (not recorded which). CDR3 region: CASGIRTGSNQPQHF. CDR3 DNA: TGTGCCAGCGGAATAAGGACAGGGAGCAATCAGCCCCAGCATTTT.